This section outlines one T cell receptor (beta chain) sequence together with its context. Its antigen is unknown. PCR employed 60 Vbeta and 13 Jbeta primers. Clones were sequenced by immunoSEQ multiplex PCR, and TCRdb holds only the in-frame ones, with some missing. The sample comprises about 55,000 clones, 75% to 80% of which are singletons, and roughly 1.5% rests with the top ten. These data come from a study of cytomegalovirus exposure and HLA in healthy donors. Study observations and caveats: Highly shared variants forming one cluster were likely a sequencing artifact.

Germline V gene lookup returns CDR1 ENHRY and CDR2 SYGVKD. Between the trimmed V and J ends, which lost 5 bases and 7 bases, there was a span of 14 bases. This CDR3 spans 13 amino acids. Sample: PBMCs. V and J are TRBV10-3 and TRBJ1-2; D remains ambiguous. The receptor comes from a female donor in good health and CMV-seronegative. The chain's CDR3 is CAISREGSRGYTF. The DNA of the CDR3 is TGTGCCATCAGTCGGGAGGGATCGCGTGGCTACACCTTC.